This entry is about one T cell receptor (beta chain). The sample belongs to a study of blood T cell repertoires in COVID-19. Study in general: There were acute and convalescent COVID-19 samples, and they came from the United States, Italy and Spain.

Sequencing was performed with immunoSEQ multiplex PCR; in TCRdb, only in-frame clones are kept and a portion is missing. The table lists 120,000 to 150,000 clones, around 87% of them singletons. Germline V CDR1 and CDR2: LNHDA, SQIVND (reference sequence). V trimming: 5 bases; J trimming: 3 bases; junction bases outside the gene matches: 7. CDR3 size: 15 residues. The material sequenced was PBMCs or T cells enriched from blood (not recorded which). The TCR sequence derives from a woman between 40 and 50 years old who had been exposed to COVID-19. The chain carries TRBV19 and TRBJ2-7; 10 bases fit TRBD1. In nucleotides, the CDR3 is TGTGCCAGTAGTCAGGCCGGGACAGGGGTCTACGAGCAGTACTTC. This gives the protein CASSQAGTGVYEQYF.